This T cell receptor (beta chain) was recovered during a study of spatial heterogeneity in lung cancer. About the study: Across tumor regions, counts of TCR transcripts showed a strong correlation with a T cell module score derived from matched bulk RNA-seq.

Concerning this clonotype: What it binds is not known. Within a library made for alpha chains, this beta chain is off target, and its count is uninformative.

Noted time point: sample taken at primary tumor resection. Study conclusions and caveats: One measure, the expanded intratumoral alpha and beta TCR count, tracked tumor mutation counts.

TCRdb itself ran the 5' RACE reads through MiXCR, one entry per CDR3 protein. The sample comprises approximately 11,000 distinct CDR3 sequences, about 5.5% of which are singletons, and approximately 13% rests with the top ten. The CDR3 has 15 amino acids. Per germline, CDR1 SGDLS and CDR2 YYNGEE. V shed 0 bases and J shed 8 bases, with 15 bases lying between them. The receptor comes from a male donor with early-stage non-small cell lung cancer. The chain carries TRBV9 and TRBJ2-1; perhaps TRBD1 as D (5 bases). The material was lung tumor tissue, obtained at surgery. CDR3: CASSVGVLQQDEQFF. The DNA for the CDR3 is TGTGCCAGCAGCGTAGGTGTACTTCAACAGGATGAGCAGTTCTTC.